A selection of T cell receptor beta chains follows, all from one sample in a study of OX40 agonist ivuxolimab in advanced cancers. Method: immunoSEQ multiplex PCR; TCRdb's copy keeps in-frame clones and lacks some. The table has just over 90,000 clones, about 93% seen once. Material: CD4+ or CD8+ T cells sorted from blood, obtained in a trial of the OX40 agonist ivuxolimab. Every receptor here comes from an adult with an advanced solid tumor such as melanoma, head and neck, liver or kidney cancer. CDR3s include the opening cysteine and the closing phenylalanine or tryptophan. D genes are given only for firm matches. Size tells how often a clone was seen (once, few, many) or the class of an expanded clone, and some rows leave it out.

TRBJ2-6	.	TRBV5-5	.	CASSFLSGANVLTF	TGTGCCAGCAGCTTTCTCTCTGGGGCCAACGTCCTGACTTTC
TRBJ2-5	.	TRBV29-1	TRBD1	CSVGLGTGGSETQYF	TGCAGCGTTGGCCTCGGGACAGGGGGCTCAGAGACCCAGTACTTC
TRBJ2-2	.	TRBV7-2	TRBD2	CASSPYRTSGTGELFF	TGTGCCAGCAGCCCGTACCGGACTAGTGGAACCGGGGAGCTGTTTTTT
TRBJ2-7	.	TRBV6-5	.	CASSYWGSEQYF	TGTGCCAGCAGTTATTGGGGGTCGGAGCAGTACTTC
TRBJ2-1	.	TRBV11-2	TRBD2	CASSLGASGRSSGEQFF	TGTGCCAGCAGCTTAGGGGCTAGCGGGAGGTCCTCCGGGGAGCAGTTCTTC
TRBJ1-3	.	TRBV6-5	.	CASSFGTRGNTIYF	TGTGCCAGCAGTTTCGGGACTCGGGGAAACACCATATATTTT
TRBJ2-5	.	TRBV20-1	.	CSASTQETQYF	TGCAGTGCCTCTACCCAAGAGACCCAGTACTTC
TRBJ1-5	few	TRBV4-2	TRBD1	CASSPAPRGRNQPQHF	TGTGCCAGCAGTCCCGCCCCCAGGGGGCGGAATCAGCCCCAGCATTTT
TRBJ2-5	.	TRBV29-1	TRBD1	CSVTGQGAKETQYF	TGCAGCGTTACGGGACAGGGGGCAAAAGAGACCCAGTACTTC
TRBJ1-5	.	TRBV21-1	.	CASSKKRGVVSNQPQHF	TGTGCCAGCAGCAAAAAAAGGGGGGTGGTTAGCAATCAGCCCCAGCATTTT
TRBJ2-1	.	TRBV6-5	TRBD2	CASSYQLAAGNEQFF	TGTGCCAGCAGTTACCAACTAGCGGCGGGGAATGAGCAGTTCTTC
TRBJ2-3	once	TRBV19	TRBD1	CASSTAQGGTDTQYF	TGTGCCAGTAGTACAGCACAGGGGGGCACAGATACGCAGTATTTT
TRBJ2-4	.	TRBV28	.	CASSSPGGFGGDIQYF	TGTGCCAGCAGTTCCCCAGGAGGGTTTGGAGGGGACATTCAGTACTTC
TRBJ2-6	.	TRBV29-1	.	CSVEDRTVRSGANVLTF	TGCAGCGTTGAAGATAGAACAGTACGCTCTGGGGCCAACGTCCTGACTTTC
TRBJ2-7	once	TRBV2	TRBD2	CASLAGESGEQYF	TGTGCCTCACTAGCGGGAGAGTCGGGCGAGCAGTACTTC
TRBJ1-4	.	TRBV5-1	.	CASSGFSGSRGEKLFF	TGCGCCAGCAGCGGATTTAGCGGGAGCAGGGGTGAAAAACTGTTTTTT